The next 26 T cell receptor beta chains were all read from a single sample in a study of T cells in localized non-small cell lung cancer. Data came from immunoSEQ multiplex PCR; TCRdb stores just in-frame clones and leaves some out. The data show about 33,000 clones, with 85% to 90% seen just once and roughly 4% held by the top ten. The input for sequencing was peripheral blood, taken before any cancer treatment. The receptor source for this set is a man between 40 and 75 years old with stage I lung adenocarcinoma.

This chain uses TRBV10-2 with TRBJ1-5; perhaps TRBD1 as D (5 bases). Germline CDR1 reads WSHSY; CDR2 reads SAAADI. Trimming pared 2 bases from V and 3 bases from J, leaving 8 bases between. The CDR3 loop spans 14 amino acids. In nucleotides, the CDR3 is TGCGCCAGCAGTGAGACGGGGCTCAATCAGCCCCAGCATTTT. Protein: CASSETGLNQPQHF.

V usage is TRBV2 and J usage is TRBJ1-1, with 7 bases matching TRBD1. The CDR3 extends over 16 amino acids. The V segment lost 6 bases and the J segment 0 bases; nucleotides outside the gene matches: 10. Germline V gene sequence: CDR1 SNHLY, CDR2 FYNNEI. CDR3 in DNA: TGTGCCAGCAGCTACGACAGGGTCTCGATGAACACTGAAGCTTTCTTT. Protein: CASSYDRVSMNTEAFF.

This chain links TRBV2 with TRBJ1-1, with no clear D. CDR3 length: 15 residues. Deletions cut 2 bases from V and 4 bases from J, with 14 bases between. Germline CDR1 is SNHLY and CDR2 is FYNNEI. CDR3 residues: CASSEYLGSGTEAFF. The CDR3 DNA sequence: TGTGCCAGCAGTGAATACCTGGGGAGCGGCACTGAAGCTTTCTTT.

V is TRBV6-6 and J is TRBJ1-2; 7 bases are a match to TRBD1. V lost 5 bases to trimming and J lost 2 bases; unmatched junction nucleotides: 2. CDR1 MNHNY and CDR2 SVGAGI come from the germline V gene (reference sequence). The CDR3 contains 13 residues. The CDR3 DNA reads TGTGCCAGCAGTCCACAGGGGAACTATGGCTACACCTTC. Amino acids: CASSPQGNYGYTF.

The genes are TRBV6-1 and TRBJ2-4; D remains unclear. Germline loops: CDR1 MNHNS, CDR2 SASEGT. V lost 4 bases and J 1 base, leaving 8 bases between the germline ends. The CDR3 extends over 14 amino acids. In DNA, the CDR3 is TGTGCCAGCAGTGTTGGAGATGCCAAAAACATTCAGTACTTC. It specifies CASSVGDAKNIQYF.

This clone was counted between two and nine times. The rearrangement links TRBV19 to TRBJ1-6; 9 bases agree with TRBD1. The CDR3 runs to 14 residues. V lost 4 bases and J lost 10; bases outside the gene matches: 5. The germline CDR1 and CDR2 sequences are LNHDA and SQIVND (reference sequence). CDR3 nucleotides: TGTGCCAGTAGTACAGGGACAGGGTCCTCACCCCTCCACTTT. It yields the protein CASSTGTGSSPLHF.

The genes are TRBV2 and TRBJ2-5, with 11 bases lining up with TRBD2. This CDR3 comprises 16 residues. Germline V CDR1 and CDR2: SNHLY, FYNNEI. J gave up 7 bases and V 6 bases, and 13 bases lay outside the gene matches. The CDR3 region is CASRQLAGATVRTQYF. CDR3 in DNA: TGTGCCAGCAGGCAACTAGCGGGGGCCACGGTGCGGACCCAGTACTTC. The full variable domain, completed using reference TRBV2 and TRBJ2-5, is EPEVTQTPSHQVTQMGQEVILRCVPISNHLYFYWYRQILGQKVEFLVSFYNNEISEKSEIFDDQFSVERPDGSNFTLKIRSTKLEDSAMYFCASRQLAGATVRTQYFGPGTRLLVL.

This sequence joins TRBV9 and TRBJ1-4; D remains ambiguous. The CDR3 spans 15 residues. Per germline, CDR1 SGDLS and CDR2 YYNGEE. V was shortened by 0 bases and J by 0 bases, with 6 bases between the two germline ends. CDR3 protein: CASSVESSTNEKLFF. CDR3 DNA: TGTGCCAGCAGCGTAGAGTCTTCAACTAATGAAAAACTGTTTTTT.

This clone came up once. The chain links TRBV5-1 to TRBJ2-1; 7 nucleotides align to TRBD1. The V gene's germline CDR1 is SGHRS and CDR2 YFSETQ. After removal of 0 bases from V and 0 bases from J, the junction contained 6 bases not matched to a gene. The CDR3 totals 17 residues. The CDR3 sequence: CASSLDWGQSSYNEQFF. The CDR3 DNA sequence: TGCGCCAGCAGCTTGGACTGGGGACAGAGCTCCTACAATGAGCAGTTCTTC.

The J gene is TRBJ2-3, the V gene TRBV9; a weak D match, TRBD1 (6 bases). The CDR3 runs 15 residues. V was clipped by 0 bases and J by 5 bases, with 13 bases between them. The germline V gene has CDR1 SGDLS and CDR2 YYNGEE. CDR3 in DNA: TGTGCCAGCAGCGTAGTACAGGGAAATGTAGATACGCAGTATTTT. It codes for CASSVVQGNVDTQYF.

The chain couples TRBV14 to TRBJ1-6; D is ambiguous. The length of the CDR3 is 12 residues. Germline V gene data show CDR1 as SGHDN and CDR2 as FVKESK. The V end was cut by 1 base, the J end by 14 bases, with 9 bases between. Here the CDR3 DNA reads TGTGCCAGCAGCCAAGTTGGGTTGGCCCTCCACTTT. Protein: CASSQVGLALHF.

The chain is built from TRBV18 and TRBJ1-5, with TRBD1 as a possible D gene (6 bases). V lost 6 bases and J lost 9, with 18 bases in between. Germline assignment: CDR1 KGHSH and CDR2 LQKENI. This CDR3 is built from 14 residues. The CDR3 protein is CASSRRGRDTPQHF. As DNA, the CDR3 is TGTGCCAGCTCGCGGAGGGGGAGGGATACGCCCCAGCATTTT.

This clone was detected only a few times. The J gene is TRBJ2-7, the V gene TRBV7-2, with D perhaps TRBD2 (5 bases). Deletions cut 0 bases from V and 7 bases from J, with 10 bases between. CDR1 and CDR2 from the germline V gene are SGHTA and FQGNSA. CDR3 length: 13 amino acids. The CDR3 DNA is TGTGCCAGCAGCTTAGCATCCTGGAGGGAGCAGTACTTC. It translates to CASSLASWREQYF.

This chain links TRBV4-1 with TRBJ1-1, with 7 bases lining up with TRBD1. Germline V lookup: CDR1 MGHRA, CDR2 YSYEKL. The CDR3 length is 14 residues. With V trimmed by 4 bases and J by 0 bases, 2 bases remained unmatched. The CDR3 nucleotides are TGCGCCAGCAGCCCTGGACAGGTGAACACTGAAGCTTTCTTT. It translates to CASSPGQVNTEAFF.

V is TRBV10-3 and J is TRBJ1-2; the match to TRBD1 covers 7 bases. V was pared by 4 bases and J by 4 bases, with 6 bases of the junction left unmatched. Germline V gene lookup returns CDR1 ENHRY and CDR2 SYGVKD. The CDR3 runs 14 residues. CDR3 residues: CAISGDRPFYGYTF. In nucleotides, the CDR3 is TGTGCCATCAGTGGGGACAGACCATTCTATGGCTACACCTTC.

V and J are TRBV6-5 and TRBJ1-1; no clear D. V was pared by 6 bases and J by 5 bases, with 10 bases between. Germline assignment: CDR1 MNHEY and CDR2 SVGAGI. The CDR3 is made up of 12 amino acids. The CDR3 DNA sequence: TGTGCCAGCAGACAAACGAGGACTGAAGCTTTCTTT. Amino acids: CASRQTRTEAFF.

This sequence joins TRBV6-5 and TRBJ2-7; perhaps TRBD1 as D (6 bases). CDR1 is MNHEY and CDR2 is SVGAGI in the germline V gene. This CDR3 contains 13 residues. V was cut by 2 bases and J by 5 bases, with 10 bases left in between. The CDR3 DNA reads as TGTGCCAGCAGTTACAACAGGGCAAACGAGCAGTACTTC. Residues: CASSYNRANEQYF.

The gene calls are TRBV20-1 and TRBJ2-7; 8 bases fit TRBD1. The CDR3 has 11 residues. Germline CDR1 reads DFQATT; CDR2 reads SNEGSKA (reference sequence). J was trimmed by 6 bases and V by 6 bases; bases with no gene match: 4. CDR3 amino acids: CSARTGPEQYF. As DNA, the CDR3 is TGCAGTGCAAGGACAGGGCCCGAGCAGTACTTC.

The V call is TRBV20-1, the J call TRBJ1-1, with D possibly matching TRBD1 (5 bases). The CDR3 length is 11 residues. The germline CDR1 and CDR2 sequences are DFQATT and SNEGSKA (reference sequence). The V end lost 5 bases, the J end lost 3 bases, and 7 bases lay between the germline ends. CDR3 sequence: CSALGDTEAFF. As DNA, the CDR3 is TGCAGTGCTTTAGGGGACACTGAAGCTTTCTTT.

The CDR3 spells CASTWDGDNEQYF. The CDR3 region has the DNA TGTGCCAGCACCTGGGACGGGGACAACGAGCAGTACTTC. This chain links TRBV6-6 with TRBJ2-7; a weak D match, TRBD1 (6 bases). Per the germline V gene, CDR1 is MNHNY and CDR2 is SVGAGI (reference sequence). The V end was cut by 7 bases, the J end by 5 bases, with 15 bases between. The CDR3 has 13 residues.

V is TRBV5-4 and J is TRBJ2-2, with 9 positions matching TRBD2. The CDR3 length is 15 residues. CDR1 is SGHNT and CDR2 is YYREEE in the germline V gene (reference sequence). Trimming removed 4 bases from V and 4 bases from J; junction bases left unmatched: 5. Here the CDR3 DNA reads TGTGCCAGCAGCCTGAGCGGGGGGTTCACCGGGGAGCTGTTTTTT. Protein: CASSLSGGFTGELFF.

This sequence joins TRBV6-1 and TRBJ1-5; D gene uncertain. V lost 3 bases, J lost 11 bases, and 11 bases lay in between. Per the germline V gene, CDR1 is MNHNS and CDR2 is SASEGT. The CDR3 consists of 12 residues. The CDR3 reads CASSETKQAQHF. The CDR3 DNA reads as TGTGCCAGCAGTGAGACTAAACAAGCCCAGCATTTT.

The rearrangement joins TRBV6-5 to TRBJ2-5; D might be TRBD1 (6 bases). Trimming took off 1 base at V and 4 bases at J, with 7 bases between the two ends. Germline V CDR1 and CDR2: MNHEY, SVGAGI. This CDR3 has 13 amino acids. For the CDR3, the DNA is TGTGCCAGCAGTTACTTGGACAGAGAGACCCAGTACTTC. Protein sequence: CASSYLDRETQYF.

The chain is built from TRBV7-6 and TRBJ1-1; D unresolved. Germline CDR1 is SGHVS and CDR2 is FNYEAQ. This CDR3 has 13 residues. V lost 1 base to trimming and J lost 1 base, with 4 bases between them. The DNA of the CDR3 is TGTGCCAGCAGCTTAGAACAGAACACTGAAGCTTTCTTT. Its protein is CASSLEQNTEAFF. Full variable domain (outside the CDR3, taken from reference TRBV7-6 and TRBJ1-1): GAGVSQSPRYKVTKRGQDVALRCDPISGHVSLYWYRQALGQGPEFLTYFNYEAQQDKSGLPNDRFSAERPEGSISTLTIQRTEQRDSAMYRCASSLEQNTEAFFGQGTRLTVV.

This clone was counted a few times. CDR3 residues: CASIVQTNGYTF. For the CDR3, the DNA is TGTGCCAGCATTGTACAGACTAATGGCTACACCTTC. V gene TRBV2 combines with J gene TRBJ1-2; D is unresolved. The CDR3 loop spans 12 amino acids. Germline V gene data show CDR1 as SNHLY and CDR2 as FYNNEI. V lost 7 bases and J 6 bases, leaving 12 bases between the germline ends.

There are a few counts of this clone. The chain uses TRBV10-3 and TRBJ2-7; no clear D gene. The CDR3 is made up of 13 amino acids. In germline, CDR1 is ENHRY, CDR2 SYGVKD. V shed 4 bases and J shed 4 bases, with 11 bases lying between them. The CDR3 loop reads CAISAYLGYEQYF. In nucleotides, the CDR3 is TGTGCCATCAGTGCCTACCTTGGGTACGAGCAGTACTTC.